The 6 T cell receptor beta chains listed next were all sequenced from one sample in a study of shared clonotypes between healthy human individuals. Profiling relied on immunoSEQ multiplex PCR, and the TCRdb table lists in-frame clones only, not all of them. The sample has about 2.4 million clones, over 85% seen once. The sample taken for sequencing was naive CD4+ T cells from PBMCs. Subset: CD45RA+ positively selected. Receptors were obtained from a man between 18 and 29 years old in good health. Some clones in this sample may be carry-over from other donors' samples.

CDR3 residues: CASSEDARDSVRQGEKLFF. CDR3 DNA sequence: TGTGCCAGCAGTGAAGATGCCCGGGACAGCGTAAGACAGGGGGAAAAACTGTTTTTT. The chain uses TRBV2 and TRBJ1-4, with TRBD1 identical over 8 bases. The J segment lost 8 bases and the V segment lost 1 base, leaving 18 bases of the junction unmatched. Germline V gene lookup returns CDR1 SNHLY and CDR2 FYNNEI. This CDR3 spans 19 amino acids. Filled out from reference TRBV2 and TRBJ1-4, the complete variable domain reads EPEVTQTPSHQVTQMGQEVILRCVPISNHLYFYWYRQILGQKVEFLVSFYNNEISEKSEIFDDQFSVERPDGSNFTLKIRSTKLEDSAMYFCASSEDARDSVRQGEKLFFGSGTQLSVL.

The chain recombines TRBV14 with TRBJ1-4; a weak D match, TRBD1 (5 bases). The CDR3 contains 19 residues. Germline values: CDR1 SGHDN, CDR2 FVKESK. Trimming removed 4 bases at V and 0 bases at J, with 21 bases between. This chain's CDR3 is CASSLLGLPSRSTNEKLFF. CDR3 DNA: TGTGCCAGCAGCCTTTTGGGGCTACCAAGTCGTTCAACTAATGAAAAACTGTTTTTT.

This sequence joins TRBV14 and TRBJ2-1; no firm D call. The CDR3 is made up of 15 amino acids. Germline-derived CDR1 and CDR2 are SGHDN and FVKESK. Trimming removed 4 bases from V and 0 bases from J, with 10 bases in between. This chain's CDR3 is CASSPPRSSYNEQFF. The CDR3 DNA sequence: TGTGCCAGCAGCCCTCCAAGGAGCTCCTACAATGAGCAGTTCTTC.

The V call is TRBV6-5, the J call TRBJ2-7; 9 positions agree with TRBD2. After removal of 2 bases from V and 6 bases from J, the junction contained 11 bases not matched to a gene. There are 16 residues in the CDR3. The germline V gene encodes CDR1 MNHEY and CDR2 SVGAGI. The DNA of the CDR3 is TGTGCCAGCAGTTACCCCCTTGGGGGCGGGAGGGTCGAGCAGTACTTC. This codes for CASSYPLGGGRVEQYF.

The CDR3 DNA sequence: TGTGCCAGCAGCCCTGTGACAGGGATGGGGGAGACCCAGTACTTC. This encodes CASSPVTGMGETQYF. The gene calls are TRBV9 and TRBJ2-5, with TRBD1 identical over 7 bases. The trim removed 4 bases at V and 5 bases at J, leaving 11 bases unmatched. The CDR3 has 15 amino acids. Germline values: CDR1 SGDLS, CDR2 YYNGEE.

The V gene is TRBV10-3, the J gene TRBJ2-5, with 10 bases that match TRBD1. The DNA end favors TRBJ2-7, so the J call may be wrong. This CDR3 spans 15 amino acids. Germline V gives CDR1 ENHRY, CDR2 SYGVKD. The CDR3 DNA is TGTGCCATCAGTGGGACCGGGACAGGGGTTTCCGAGCAGTACTTC. Its translation: CAISGTGTGVSEQYF.